Listed here are 25 T cell receptor beta chains from one sample, sequenced in a study of cytomegalovirus exposure and HLA in healthy donors. PCR was performed using 60 Vbeta and 13 Jbeta primers. The data were produced by immunoSEQ multiplex PCR, yet TCRdb's version contains in-frame clones alone and is incomplete. The sample lists over 120,000 clones; approximately 84% were seen once. The sequenced sample consisted of PBMCs. Every receptor here comes from a man aged 25-45 years in good health and CMV-seropositive.

This rearrangement joins TRBV5-4 to TRBJ1-6, with D maybe TRBD1 (5 bases). Per the germline V gene, CDR1 is SGHNT and CDR2 is YYREEE (reference sequence). V was shortened by 4 bases and J by 0 bases, with 17 bases between the two germline ends. This CDR3 contains 18 residues. The DNA for the CDR3 is TGTGCCAGCAGCCTAACAGGCGACTCGAGCTCCTATAATTCACCCCTCCACTTT. This gives the protein CASSLTGDSSSYNSPLHF.

This clone turned up a few times. The rearrangement links TRBV2 to TRBJ2-7, with D perhaps TRBD2 (5 bases). The CDR3 is 13 amino acids. V dropped 6 bases and J dropped 6 bases, with 15 bases sitting between them. Germline V CDR1 and CDR2: SNHLY, FYNNEI. CDR3 amino acids: CASRDPHAGEQYF. The CDR3 DNA is TGTGCCAGCAGGGACCCTCACGCGGGCGAGCAGTACTTC.

CDR3 in amino acids: CASSQGASGANVLTF. The DNA of the CDR3 is TGTGCCAGCAGCCAAGGAGCGTCCGGGGCCAACGTCCTGACTTTC. The J gene is TRBJ2-6, the V gene TRBV14, with D unresolved. V lost 1 base and J 4 bases, leaving 8 bases between the germline ends. The germline V gene encodes CDR1 SGHDN and CDR2 FVKESK. The length of the CDR3 is 15 residues.

CDR3 bases: TGCAGCGTTGATCGGGAAAGTACTAACTATGGCTACACCTTC. This encodes CSVDRESTNYGYTF. The V gene is TRBV29-1, the J gene TRBJ1-2; D is undetermined. The germline V and J ends were trimmed by 3 bases and 0 bases, with 11 bases remaining between them. This CDR3 is built from 14 residues. Germline-derived CDR1 and CDR2 are SQVTM and ANQGSEA.

The chain recombines TRBV5-6 with TRBJ2-3, with D perhaps matching TRBD2 (7 bases). This CDR3 is built from 14 residues. Germline CDR1 and CDR2: SGHDT and YYEEEE. V shed 2 bases and J shed 4 bases, with 11 bases lying between them. The CDR3 protein is CASSFRGRADTQYF. In DNA, the CDR3 is TGTGCCAGCAGCTTTAGGGGGAGGGCAGATACGCAGTATTTT. The variable domain in full, completed from reference TRBV5-6 and TRBJ2-3, reads DAGVTQSPTHLIKTRGQQVTLRCSPKSGHDTVSWYQQALGQGPQFIFQYYEEEERQRGNFPDRFSGHQFPNYSSELNVNALLLGDSALYLCASSFRGRADTQYFGPGTRLTVL.

The chain couples TRBV6-5 to TRBJ1-1; the match to TRBD1 covers 7 bases. Trimming cost V 7 bases and J 5 bases; bases outside gene matches: 10. Germline V gene lookup returns CDR1 MNHEY and CDR2 SVGAGI. The CDR3 runs 14 residues. CDR3 nucleotide sequence: TGTGCCAGCATCTTCGACAGGGCGGGTACTGAAGCTTTCTTT. It encodes CASIFDRAGTEAFF.

The V gene is TRBV5-8, the J gene TRBJ1-5, with 8 bases identical to TRBD1. The CDR3 sequence is 15 residues long. J lost 0 bases, V lost 2 bases, and 1 base had no gene match. Germline V CDR1 and CDR2: SGHTS, YDEGEE. CDR3 sequence: CASSFGQGSNQPQHF. CDR3 nucleotide sequence: TGTGCCAGCAGCTTCGGACAGGGTAGCAATCAGCCCCAGCATTTT.

J is TRBJ1-4 and V is TRBV19; D uncertain. There are 13 residues in the CDR3. Germline V gives CDR1 LNHDA, CDR2 SQIVND (reference sequence). V was shortened by 5 bases and J by 2 bases, with 6 bases between the two germline ends. The CDR3 loop is CASSPRTNEKLFF. CDR3 coding DNA: TGTGCCAGTAGTCCCCGGACTAATGAAAAACTGTTTTTT.

V gene TRBV13 combines with J gene TRBJ2-5; tentatively, D is TRBD2 (5 bases). V lost 3 bases and J lost 5, with 10 bases in between. The V gene's germline CDR1 is PRHDT and CDR2 FYEKMQ (reference sequence). The CDR3 extends over 13 amino acids. The CDR3 loop reads CASSFEGGETQYF. The CDR3, as DNA: TGTGCCAGCAGCTTCGAAGGAGGTGAGACCCAGTACTTC.

This clone was found once. The genes are TRBV19 and TRBJ2-6, with 9 nucleotides matching TRBD1. V gave up 6 bases and J gave up 4 bases; unmatched junction bases: 13. Germline assignment: CDR1 LNHDA and CDR2 SQIVND (reference sequence). CDR3 length equals 18 residues. The CDR3, as DNA: TGTGCCAGTAGCCTACGTCCCGGGACAGGGAGGGGGGCCAACGTCCTGACTTTC. This sequence encodes CASSLRPGTGRGANVLTF. Full variable domain (outside the CDR3, taken from reference TRBV19 and TRBJ2-6): DGGITQSPKYLFRKEGQNVTLSCEQNLNHDAMYWYRQDPGQGLRLIYYSQIVNDFQKGDIAEGYSVSREKKESFPLTVTSAQKNPTAFYLCASSLRPGTGRGANVLTFGAGSRLTVL.

The rearrangement uses TRBV27 and TRBJ2-5; 8 bases are a match to TRBD1. The DNA end lines up better with TRBJ2-7; the J call may be wrong. This CDR3 is built from 15 residues. From germline, CDR1 is MNHEY and CDR2 SMNVEV (reference sequence). CDR3 DNA sequence: TGTGCCAGCAGTCCACAGGGGGATGAATTTTACGAGCAGTACTTC. Protein: CASSPQGDEFYEQYF.

The chain is built from TRBV28 and TRBJ2-7; 7 nucleotides line up with TRBD2. In germline, CDR1 is MDHEN, CDR2 SYDVKM. The trim removed 6 bases at V and 3 bases at J, leaving 8 bases unmatched. CDR3 length: 14 residues. CDR3 amino acids: CASSSGTKIYEQYF. CDR3 coding DNA: TGTGCCAGCAGCTCCGGGACTAAGATCTACGAGCAGTACTTC.

The chain recombines TRBV28 with TRBJ1-2, with TRBD1 as a possible D gene (5 bases). The V and J ends lost 4 bases and 4 bases respectively, with 13 bases between them. Germline loops: CDR1 MDHEN, CDR2 SYDVKM. The CDR3 covers 14 residues. The CDR3 bases are TGTGCCAGCAGTTGGCCAGGGATCGTCTATGGCTACACCTTC. Translation: CASSWPGIVYGYTF.

This clone was detected a few times. J is TRBJ2-5 and V is TRBV7-8, with 10 bases lining up with TRBD1. Germline V lookup: CDR1 SGHVS, CDR2 FQNEAQ. Germline trimming cut 3 bases from V and 4 bases from J; bases unmatched to any gene: 2. CDR3 length: 14 residues. This CDR3 reads CASSLGQGIETQYF. The CDR3 DNA follows: TGTGCCAGCAGCTTGGGACAGGGGATAGAGACCCAGTACTTC.

V gene TRBV5-4 combines with J gene TRBJ2-5; 9 nucleotides line up with TRBD2. J gave up 4 bases and V 2 bases, and 6 bases lay outside the gene matches. Germline loops: CDR1 SGHNT, CDR2 YYREEE (reference sequence). The CDR3 totals 15 residues. The CDR3 DNA reads TGTGCCAGCAGCTTCTCAGCGGGGGGCGGAGAGACCCAGTACTTC. Translated, it gives CASSFSAGGGETQYF.

This rearrangement joins TRBV11-3 to TRBJ2-1; tentative D call: TRBD2 (6 bases). This CDR3 has 16 amino acids. Deletions cut 5 bases from V and 0 bases from J, with 14 bases between. Germline CDR1 is SGHNT and CDR2 is YENEEA. CDR3 DNA sequence: TGTGCCAGCAGCGGAGGGGTAGCGGACTCCTACAATGAGCAGTTCTTC. It encodes CASSGGVADSYNEQFF.

The chain carries TRBV6-1 and TRBJ1-2; D remains ambiguous. The CDR3 has 13 residues. Trimming stripped 0 bases from V and 13 bases from J, with 15 bases between. In germline, CDR1 is MNHNS, CDR2 SASEGT. In DNA form, the CDR3 reads TGTGCCAGCAGTGAAGCGAGCGGGCGGGCCGTCACCTTC. Protein: CASSEASGRAVTF.

V and J are TRBV28 and TRBJ1-1; D unclear. This CDR3 spans 13 amino acids. V lost 3 bases and J 8 bases, leaving 13 bases between the germline ends. The germline CDR1 and CDR2 sequences are MDHEN and SYDVKM. CDR3 sequence (DNA): TGTGCCAGCAGTTTGGGAGCTTCGAGGGAAGCTTTCTTT. Encoded protein: CASSLGASREAFF. The full variable domain, completed using reference TRBV28 and TRBJ1-1, is DVKVTQSSRYLVKRTGEKVFLECVQDMDHENMFWYRQDPGLGLRLIYFSYDVKMKEKGDIPEGYSVSREKKERFSLILESASTNQTSMYLCASSLGASREAFFGQGTRLTVV.

Comment on this clone: This same CDR3 is encoded by further DNA sequences in the sample. The J gene is TRBJ1-5, the V gene TRBV28; D remains unclear. Germline V gene data show CDR1 as MDHEN and CDR2 as SYDVKM. The V end was cut by 7 bases, the J end by 5 bases, with 9 bases between. The CDR3 has 12 residues. This CDR3 reads CASTQEDQPQHF. The CDR3 region has the DNA TGTGCCAGCACTCAAGAGGATCAGCCCCAGCATTTT.

The J gene is TRBJ2-3, the V gene TRBV28; no reliable D call. This CDR3 spans 13 amino acids. Germline V gene lookup returns CDR1 MDHEN and CDR2 SYDVKM. The V end was cut by 7 bases, the J end by 14 bases, with 22 bases between. CDR3 amino acids: CASTTTEATAGYF. Here the CDR3 DNA reads TGTGCCAGCACCACAACAGAAGCCACCGCTGGGTATTTT. Using reference TRBV28 and TRBJ2-3 for the parts outside the CDR3, the full variable domain is DVKVTQSSRYLVKRTGEKVFLECVQDMDHENMFWYRQDPGLGLRLIYFSYDVKMKEKGDIPEGYSVSREKKERFSLILESASTNQTSMYLCASTTTEATAGYFGPGTRLTVL.

This clone was detected a few times. The chain uses TRBV19 and TRBJ1-4; D gene ambiguous. This CDR3 has 13 residues. Per the germline V gene, CDR1 is LNHDA and CDR2 is SQIVND (reference sequence). V lost 8 bases, J lost 7 bases, and 14 bases lay in between. The CDR3 coding sequence is TGTGCCAGTTCATTTGAAAGCGGTGAAAAACTGTTTTTT. This gives the protein CASSFESGEKLFF. Looking up the rest from reference TRBV19 and TRBJ1-4 gives the full variable domain: DGGITQSPKYLFRKEGQNVTLSCEQNLNHDAMYWYRQDPGQGLRLIYYSQIVNDFQKGDIAEGYSVSREKKESFPLTVTSAQKNPTAFYLCASSFESGEKLFFGSGTQLSVL.

CDR3 sequence (DNA): TGTGCCAGCAGCGATCAGGGGGCCGGCAATCAGCCCCAGCATTTT. Encoded protein: CASSDQGAGNQPQHF. The chain employs TRBV6-1 and TRBJ1-5, with TRBD1 matching 8 bases. V dropped 6 bases and J dropped 2; count of bases not matched to a gene: 6. The CDR3 is 15 residues long. Germline lookup yields CDR1 MNHNS and CDR2 SASEGT.

The rearrangement uses TRBV5-4 and TRBJ2-3, with 11 bases aligning to TRBD2. The CDR3 spans 14 residues. The V gene end was trimmed by 4 bases and the J gene end by 8 bases; junction bases not matched to a gene: 6. From germline, CDR1 is SGHNT and CDR2 YYREEE (reference sequence). Written as DNA, the CDR3 is TGTGCCAGCAGCATAGCGGGAGGGCCGGGTACGCAGTATTTT. This codes for CASSIAGGPGTQYF.

This clone was detected only a few times. The chain carries TRBV5-1 and TRBJ2-3; 11 bases are shared with TRBD2. This CDR3 is built from 15 residues. From germline, CDR1 is SGHRS and CDR2 YFSETQ. With V trimmed by 0 bases and J by 3 bases, 0 bases remained unmatched. The DNA for the CDR3 is TGCGCCAGCAGCTTGGGACTAGCGGGAACAGATACGCAGTATTTT. This sequence encodes CASSLGLAGTDTQYF.

The rearrangement joins TRBV14 to TRBJ1-3; 7 nucleotides match TRBD1. V gave up 4 bases and J gave up 4 bases; unmatched junction bases: 7. CDR3 size: 15 residues. In germline, CDR1 is SGHDN, CDR2 FVKESK. CDR3 amino acids: CASSPGTAKGNTIYF. Written as DNA, the CDR3 is TGTGCCAGCAGCCCAGGGACAGCCAAGGGAAACACCATATATTTT.